The rows below give T cell receptor beta chains drawn from one sample of a study of cytomegalovirus exposure and HLA in healthy donors. Data came from immunoSEQ multiplex PCR; TCRdb stores just in-frame clones and leaves some out. Among some 250,000 clones listed, 90% were seen once. Material for sequencing was PBMCs. These receptors all come from a woman under 40 in good health and CMV-seronegative. Each CDR3 is given with its conserved first and last residue. The order of the fields is clone size, D gene, J gene, V gene, CDR3 protein, CDR3 DNA. A D gene is named only where the DNA matches it firmly. The size of a clone is reported for some rows only, either as once, few or many, or as a class for expanded clones.

- | TRBD2 | TRBJ2-7 | TRBV4-1 | CASSPSGSYEQYF | TGCGCCAGCAGCCCTAGCGGGAGTTACGAGCAGTACTTC
once | - | TRBJ1-1 | TRBV28 | CATTGQPAEAFF | TGTGCCACTACAGGCCAGCCTGCTGAAGCTTTCTTT
- | - | TRBJ2-5 | TRBV5-4 | CASSSGQIQETQYF | TGTGCCAGCAGTTCTGGACAGATTCAAGAGACCCAGTACTTC
- | - | TRBJ1-1 | TRBV16 | CASSQRNREAEAFF | TGTGCCAGCAGCCAACGGAACCGAGAGGCTGAAGCTTTCTTT
- | - | TRBJ2-5 | TRBV28 | CASSSGADYQETQYF | TGTGCCAGCAGTTCAGGGGCCGATTACCAAGAGACCCAGTACTTC
- | - | TRBJ2-2 | TRBV27 | CASSLVLGTGELFF | TGTGCCAGCAGTTTGGTGCTGGGCACCGGGGAGCTGTTTTTT
- | - | TRBJ2-3 | TRBV7-3 | CASSLVVTDTQYF | TGTGCCAGCAGCTTAGTTGTCACAGATACGCAGTATTTT
- | - | TRBJ2-2 | TRBV29-1 | CSGRLSGELFF | TGCAGCGGCCGGTTGAGCGGGGAGCTGTTTTTT
- | TRBD1 | TRBJ2-7 | TRBV9 | CASSVGGTGGAYEQYF | TGTGCCAGCAGCGTTGGGGGGACAGGGGGCGCCTACGAGCAGTACTTC
- | - | TRBJ2-2 | TRBV4-3 | CASSQDRLANTGELFF | TGCGCCAGCAGCCAAGACCGGCTAGCGAACACCGGGGAGCTGTTTTTT
- | - | TRBJ2-6 | TRBV30 | CAWSAAASGANVLTF | TGTGCCTGGAGTGCAGCGGCCTCTGGGGCCAACGTCCTGACTTTC
- | - | TRBJ2-5 | TRBV7-2 | CASVSYLGAGETQYF | TGTGCCAGCGTCTCCTACCTAGGGGCCGGGGAGACCCAGTACTTC
- | TRBD2 | TRBJ2-5 | TRBV5-6 | CASSNQGRSGGRAVETQYF | TGTGCCAGCAGCAACCAGGGGCGGTCGGGCGGGAGGGCGGTGGAGACCCAGTACTTC
few | - | TRBJ2-7 | TRBV10-3 | CAISESVTPYEQYF | TGTGCCATCAGTGAGTCAGTAACGCCCTACGAGCAGTACTTC
- | - | TRBJ1-1 | TRBV29-1 | CSVERRGTNTEAFF | TGCAGCGTTGAACGGAGGGGCACGAACACTGAAGCTTTCTTT
once | - | TRBJ2-7 | TRBV27 | CASSSGGSYEQYF | TGTGCCAGCAGTTCCGGAGGGTCCTACGAGCAGTACTTC
- | TRBD1 | TRBJ1-5 | TRBV6-5 | CASRPGQGSQPQHF | TGTGCCAGCAGGCCAGGACAGGGCTCTCAGCCCCAGCATTTT
- | - | TRBJ2-1 | TRBV10-2 | CASSEPIIYNEQFF | TGCGCCAGCAGTGAGCCGATTATCTACAATGAGCAGTTCTTC
- | TRBD1 | TRBJ2-3 | TRBV7-9 | CASSPEQGAIDADTQYF | TGTGCCAGCAGCCCAGAACAGGGGGCAATCGACGCAGATACGCAGTATTTT
- | TRBD2 | TRBJ2-2 | TRBV7-6 | CASSLEGSGSVPGELFF | TGTGCCAGCAGCTTAGAAGGTAGCGGGAGCGTGCCCGGGGAGCTGTTTTTT
- | - | TRBJ2-7 | TRBV28 | CASSPLYYEQYF | TGTGCCAGCAGTCCCCTATATTACGAGCAGTACTTC
few | - | TRBJ2-7 | TRBV9 | CASSPGPTAYEQYF | TGTGCCAGCAGCCCCGGACCGACGGCCTACGAGCAGTACTTC
- | TRBD2 | TRBJ2-4 | TRBV6-6 | CASSYWTSQDIQYF | TGTGCCAGCAGTTATTGGACTAGTCAAGACATTCAGTACTTC
- | TRBD1 | TRBJ1-2 | TRBV7-2 | CASSSVTGFLTYGYTF | TGTGCCAGCAGCTCCGTGACAGGGTTTCTTACCTATGGCTACACCTTC
once | - | TRBJ2-3 | TRBV19 | CASSIRVGRTDTQYF | TGTGCCAGTAGTATCCGGGTCGGCCGCACAGATACGCAGTATTTT
- | - | TRBJ1-5 | TRBV4-1 | CASSQEGAQPQHF | TGCGCCAGCAGCCAAGAAGGTGCGCAGCCCCAGCATTTT
- | - | TRBJ1-1 | TRBV28 | CASSQTGSTEAFF | TGTGCCAGCAGTCAGACAGGTTCCACTGAAGCTTTCTTT
- | TRBD1 | TRBJ2-3 | TRBV25-1 | CAVRGRTDTQYF | TGTGCCGTTAGGGGGCGGACAGATACGCAGTATTTT
- | - | TRBJ2-5 | TRBV11-3 | CASSNGDEETQYF | TGTGCCAGCAGCAATGGGGATGAAGAGACCCAGTACTTC
- | TRBD1 | TRBJ2-7 | TRBV5-1 | CASSWTQGTPYEQYF | TGCGCCAGCAGCTGGACACAGGGGACCCCCTACGAGCAGTACTTC
- | TRBD1 | TRBJ2-7 | TRBV5-1 | CASSLGGGGEQYF | TGCGCCAGCAGCTTGGGAGGGGGCGGAGAGCAGTACTTC
- | TRBD1 | TRBJ2-3 | TRBV5-4 | CASSLPGTATNTQYF | TGTGCCAGCAGCCTCCCCGGGACAGCTACGAATACGCAGTATTTT
once | TRBD1 | TRBJ2-7 | TRBV9 | CASSVASGGEQYF | TGTGCCAGCAGCGTAGCTTCAGGGGGCGAGCAGTACTTC
once | TRBD2 | TRBJ2-7 | TRBV5-1 | CASSSGGGYEQYF | TGCGCCAGCAGCTCGGGAGGGGGGTACGAGCAGTACTTC
- | TRBD2 | TRBJ2-7 | TRBV9 | CASSVLGGYEQYF | TGTGCCAGCAGCGTATTGGGGGGGTACGAGCAGTACTTC
- | - | TRBJ2-7 | TRBV27 | CASSYAGNSYEQYF | TGTGCCAGCAGTTACGCAGGGAACTCCTACGAGCAGTACTTC
- | TRBD2 | TRBJ2-5 | TRBV9 | CASSGSSGRSETQYF | TGTGCCAGCAGCGGCTCTAGCGGGAGATCCGAGACCCAGTACTTC
- | TRBD2 | TRBJ2-5 | TRBV9 | CASSVGGSTRETQYF | TGTGCCAGCAGCGTAGGCGGGAGTACGCGAGAGACCCAGTACTTC
- | - | TRBJ2-2 | TRBV7-6 | CASSPQYPSEEYTGELFF | TGTGCCAGCAGCCCTCAGTACCCTAGCGAGGAATACACCGGGGAGCTGTTTTTT
- | - | TRBJ1-5 | TRBV12-5 | CASGLTAGNQPQHF | TGTGCTAGTGGTTTAACGGCGGGCAATCAGCCCCAGCATTTT
- | - | TRBJ2-3 | TRBV27 | CASSLQGSQDTQYF | TGTGCCAGCAGTTTACAGGGTAGCCAAGATACGCAGTATTTT
- | - | TRBJ2-5 | TRBV5-1 | CASSLGQGLQGETQYF | TGCGCCAGCAGCTTGGGGCAGGGCCTTCAAGGGGAGACCCAGTACTTC